The 10 T cell receptor beta chains below all came from one sample that was sequenced in a study of CD8 T cells in Susac syndrome. Roughly 0.45 to 1 ug RNA was reverse transcribed with random hexamers. TCRdb ran MiXCR on the immunoSEQ multiplex PCR reads and lists one entry per CDR3 protein. The sample yields 200,000 or so distinct CDR3 sequences, 95% seen once. The specimen was CD4+ T cells from PBMCs. These receptors were obtained from a human donor with Susac syndrome.

The chain employs TRBV28 and TRBJ2-5; 8 bases align to TRBD1. Trimming cost V 6 bases and J 5 bases; bases outside gene matches: 11. The CDR3 covers 15 residues. Germline V gives CDR1 MDHEN, CDR2 SYDVKM. The CDR3 DNA sequence: TGTGCCAGCAGACCCGACAGGGGTCGGTGGGAGACCCAGTACTTC. Translation gives CASRPDRGRWETQYF.

The chain joins TRBV12-5 to TRBJ2-2, with D perhaps TRBD1 (6 bases). CDR1 LGHNT and CDR2 FRNRAP come from the germline V gene. This CDR3 spans 15 amino acids. V was clipped by 1 base and J by 5 bases, with 11 bases between them. CDR3 amino acids: CASGLGLQGTGELFF. For the CDR3, the DNA is TGTGCTAGTGGTTTGGGGCTACAGGGAACCGGGGAGCTGTTTTTT.

The gene calls are TRBV19 and TRBJ1-1, with D tentatively TRBD1 (5 bases). This CDR3 region has 10 residues. V shed 11 bases and J shed 2 bases, with 6 bases lying between them. Germline loops: CDR1 LNHDA, CDR2 SQIVND (reference sequence). The DNA for the CDR3 is TGTGCCGGGGGAAACACTGAAGCTTTCTTT. This translates into CAGGNTEAFF.

The chain has TRBV30 and TRBJ1-2; TRBD1 agrees at 7 bases. CDR3 length: 13 amino acids. V lost 6 bases to trimming and J lost 3 bases; unmatched junction nucleotides: 7. Germline CDR1 and CDR2: GTSNPN and SVGIG (reference sequence). CDR3 sequence reads: CACTTGLYYGYTF. The CDR3 DNA reads as TGTGCCTGTACGACAGGGCTATACTATGGCTACACCTTC. Supplemented by reference TRBV30 and TRBJ1-2, the full variable domain reads SQTIHQWPATLVQPVGSPLSLECTVEGTSNPNLYWYRQAAGRGLQLLFYSVGIGQISSEVPQNLSASRPQDRQFILSSKKLLLSDSGFYLCACTTGLYYGYTFGSGTRLTVV.

The chain couples TRBV14 to TRBJ2-6; tentatively, D is TRBD1 (6 bases). Germline V gene data show CDR1 as SGHDN and CDR2 as FVKESK. With 2 bases removed from V and 0 bases from J, the gap between germline ends came to 14 bases. The CDR3 loop spans 18 amino acids. CDR3 loop: CASSQRPGEPSGANVLTF. In DNA form, the CDR3 reads TGTGCCAGCAGCCAACGTCCAGGGGAACCCTCTGGGGCCAACGTCCTGACTTTC.

This clonotype was recorded only once. CDR3: CASSFLGQGAYNEQFF. Written as DNA, the CDR3 is TGTGCCAGCAGCTTCCTCGGACAGGGGGCCTACAATGAGCAGTTCTTC. This chain links TRBV5-6 with TRBJ2-1, with TRBD1 matching over 10 bases. The junction had 4 bases not matched to a gene; V was cut back by 2 bases and J by 2 bases. This CDR3 contains 16 residues. The germline CDR1 and CDR2 sequences are SGHDT and YYEEEE.

V and J are TRBV12-3 or TRBV12-4 and TRBJ2-4, with D maybe TRBD1 (5 bases). The V end lost 6 bases, the J end lost 4 bases, and 10 bases lay between the germline ends. This CDR3 has 13 residues. The CDR3 DNA reads as TGTGCCAGCAGAGGGGTCCGTAAAAACATTCAGTACTTC. This gives the protein CASRGVRKNIQYF.

The chain couples TRBV12-3 or TRBV12-4 to TRBJ1-5; TRBD1 matches at 7 bases. Trimming removed 4 bases from V and 7 bases from J; junction bases left unmatched: 10. The CDR3 extends over 15 amino acids. CDR3 protein: CASSSSDRQAQPQHF. The CDR3 DNA reads as TGTGCCAGCAGTTCCTCGGACAGGCAAGCCCAGCCCCAGCATTTT.

This chain connects TRBV3-1 to TRBJ2-5; no reliable D call. Germline V lookup: CDR1 LGHDT, CDR2 YNNKEL (reference sequence). V gave up 0 bases and J gave up 7 bases, with 6 bases separating them. This CDR3 has 12 amino acids. In DNA form, the CDR3 reads TGTGCCAGCAGCCAAGAGGTGTGGACCCAGTACTTC. Its protein product is CASSQEVWTQYF.

The V gene is TRBV30, the J gene TRBJ1-2; D gene unclear. V dropped 2 bases and J dropped 6 bases, with 13 bases sitting between them. The CDR3 extends over 13 amino acids. The germline V gene has CDR1 GTSNPN and CDR2 SVGIG (reference sequence). CDR3 DNA sequence: TGTGCCTGGAGTTCAGCGCTTATCCATGGCTACACCTTC. Protein: CAWSSALIHGYTF.